This T cell receptor (beta chain) derives from a study of T cell responses to AZD1222 COVID-19 vaccine. TCRdb's copy holds only in-frame clones and misses some; the assay was immunoSEQ multiplex PCR. The table records 95,000 or so clones, less than 90% of them present only once. The CDR3 length is 19 residues. Germline V gene data show CDR1 as LNHDA and CDR2 as SQIVND (reference sequence). V lost 3 bases, J lost 1 base, and 24 bases lay in between. The sequencing used peripheral blood, collected on day 0 of AZD1222 vaccination. This sequence originates from an adult in good health. The chain has TRBV19 and TRBJ1-1; D is possibly TRBD1 (5 bases). CDR3 sequence (DNA): TGTGCCAGTAGTATGCGGATTCGGGGGGAGGGTATCGGGAACACTGAAGCTTTCTTT. It specifies CASSMRIRGEGIGNTEAFF.